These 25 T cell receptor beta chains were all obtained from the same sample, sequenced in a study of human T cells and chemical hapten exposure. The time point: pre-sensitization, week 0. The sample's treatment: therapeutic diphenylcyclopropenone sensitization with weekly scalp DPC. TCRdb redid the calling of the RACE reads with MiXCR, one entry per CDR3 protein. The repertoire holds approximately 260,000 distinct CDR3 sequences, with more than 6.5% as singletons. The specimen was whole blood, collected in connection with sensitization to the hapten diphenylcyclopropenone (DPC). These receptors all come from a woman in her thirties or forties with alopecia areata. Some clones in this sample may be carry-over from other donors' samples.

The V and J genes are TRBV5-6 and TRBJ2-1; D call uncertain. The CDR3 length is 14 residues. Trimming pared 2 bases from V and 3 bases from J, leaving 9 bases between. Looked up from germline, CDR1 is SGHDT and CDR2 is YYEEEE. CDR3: CASSFRYLYNEQFF. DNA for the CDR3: TGTGCCAGCAGCTTCCGGTACCTCTACAATGAGCAGTTCTTC.

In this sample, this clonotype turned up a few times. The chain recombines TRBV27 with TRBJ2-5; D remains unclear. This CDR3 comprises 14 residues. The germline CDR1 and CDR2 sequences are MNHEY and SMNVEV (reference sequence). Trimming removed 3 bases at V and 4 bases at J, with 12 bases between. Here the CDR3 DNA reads TGTGCCAGCAGTTTTAGGATGGGAAGAGAGACCCAGTACTTC. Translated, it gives CASSFRMGRETQYF.

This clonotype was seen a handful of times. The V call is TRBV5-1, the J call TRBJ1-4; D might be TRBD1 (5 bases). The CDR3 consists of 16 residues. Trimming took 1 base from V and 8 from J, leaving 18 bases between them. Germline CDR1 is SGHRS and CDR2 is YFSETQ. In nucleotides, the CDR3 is TGCGCCAGCAGCTTGAACAGTGGGACGGTCGGGGAAAAACTGTTTTTT. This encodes CASSLNSGTVGEKLFF.

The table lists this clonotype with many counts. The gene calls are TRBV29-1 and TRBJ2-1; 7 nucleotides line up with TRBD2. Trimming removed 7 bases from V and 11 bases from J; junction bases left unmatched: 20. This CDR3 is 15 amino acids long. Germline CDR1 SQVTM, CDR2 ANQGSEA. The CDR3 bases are TGCAGCGCCGAAACCGGGACTAAGTCGACAGTACAGCAGTTCTTC. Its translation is CSAETGTKSTVQQFF.

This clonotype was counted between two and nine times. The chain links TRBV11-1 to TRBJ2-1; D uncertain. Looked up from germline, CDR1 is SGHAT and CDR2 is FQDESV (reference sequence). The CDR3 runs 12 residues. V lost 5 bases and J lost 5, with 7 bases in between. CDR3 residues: CASSQQNNEQFF. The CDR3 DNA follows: TGTGCCAGCAGCCAACAGAACAATGAGCAGTTCTTC.

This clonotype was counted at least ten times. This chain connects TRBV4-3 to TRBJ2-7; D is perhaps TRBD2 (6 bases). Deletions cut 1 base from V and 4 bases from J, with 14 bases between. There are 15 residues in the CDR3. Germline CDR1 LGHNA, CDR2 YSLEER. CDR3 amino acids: CASSQGSGSGYEQYF. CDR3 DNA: TGCGCCAGCAGCCAAGGGAGCGGGTCAGGATACGAGCAGTACTTC.

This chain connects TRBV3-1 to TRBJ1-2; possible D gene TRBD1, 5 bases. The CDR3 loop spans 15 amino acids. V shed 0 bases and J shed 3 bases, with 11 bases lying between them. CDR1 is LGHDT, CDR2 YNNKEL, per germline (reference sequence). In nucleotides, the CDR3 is TGTGCCAGCAGCCAAGAAGTTCGGGGCGACTATGGCTACACCTTC. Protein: CASSQEVRGDYGYTF.

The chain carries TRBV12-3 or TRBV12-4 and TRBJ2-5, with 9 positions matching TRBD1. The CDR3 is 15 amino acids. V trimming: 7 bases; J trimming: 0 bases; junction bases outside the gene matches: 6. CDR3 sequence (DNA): TGTGCCAGCACCTCCGGGACAGGGAACCAAGAGACCCAGTACTTC. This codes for CASTSGTGNQETQYF.

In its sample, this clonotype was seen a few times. The CDR3 reads CAIIRGQGNNEQFF. CDR3 nucleotides: TGTGCCATCATAAGGGGACAGGGCAACAATGAGCAGTTCTTC. J is TRBJ2-1 and V is TRBV10-3; 9 bases match TRBD1. The germline V gene encodes CDR1 ENHRY and CDR2 SYGVKD. Losses at the gene ends were 7 bases for V and 5 bases for J; bases not matched to a gene: 6. The CDR3 has 14 amino acids.

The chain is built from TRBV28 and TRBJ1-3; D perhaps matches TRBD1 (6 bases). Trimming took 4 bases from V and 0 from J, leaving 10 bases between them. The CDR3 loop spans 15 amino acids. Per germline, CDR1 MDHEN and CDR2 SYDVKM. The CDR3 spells CASSSGQFSGNTIYF. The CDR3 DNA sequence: TGTGCCAGCAGTTCCGGACAGTTCTCTGGAAACACCATATATTTT. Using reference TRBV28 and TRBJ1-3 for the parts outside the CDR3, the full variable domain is DVKVTQSSRYLVKRTGEKVFLECVQDMDHENMFWYRQDPGLGLRLIYFSYDVKMKEKGDIPEGYSVSREKKERFSLILESASTNQTSMYLCASSSGQFSGNTIYFGEGSWLTVV.

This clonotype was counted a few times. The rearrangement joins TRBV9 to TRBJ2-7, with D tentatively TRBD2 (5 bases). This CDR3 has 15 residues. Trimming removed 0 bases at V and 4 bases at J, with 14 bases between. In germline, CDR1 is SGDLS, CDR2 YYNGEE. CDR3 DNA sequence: TGTGCCAGCAGCGTAGGTCGGGGTGCACCGTACGAGCAGTACTTC. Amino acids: CASSVGRGAPYEQYF.

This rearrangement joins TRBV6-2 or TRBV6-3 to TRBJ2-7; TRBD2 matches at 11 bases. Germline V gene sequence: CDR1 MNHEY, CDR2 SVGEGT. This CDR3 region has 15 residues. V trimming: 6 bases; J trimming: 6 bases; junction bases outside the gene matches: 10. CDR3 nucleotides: TGTGCCAGCAGCCTGTCGACTAGCGGGATCGGCGAGCAGTACTTC. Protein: CASSLSTSGIGEQYF.

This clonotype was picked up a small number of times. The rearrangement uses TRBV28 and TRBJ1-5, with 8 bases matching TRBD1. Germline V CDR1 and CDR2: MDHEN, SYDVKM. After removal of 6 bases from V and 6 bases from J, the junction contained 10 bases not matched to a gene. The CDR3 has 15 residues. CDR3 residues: CASSSASGGTQPQHF. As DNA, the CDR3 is TGTGCCAGCAGCTCGGCGTCAGGGGGCACTCAGCCCCAGCATTTT.

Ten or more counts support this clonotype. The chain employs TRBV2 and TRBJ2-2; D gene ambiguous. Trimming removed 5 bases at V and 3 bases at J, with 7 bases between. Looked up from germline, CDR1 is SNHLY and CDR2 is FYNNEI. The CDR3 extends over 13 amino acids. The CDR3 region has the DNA TGTGCCAGCAGTCGGAGCGACACCGGGGAGCTGTTTTTT. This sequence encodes CASSRSDTGELFF.

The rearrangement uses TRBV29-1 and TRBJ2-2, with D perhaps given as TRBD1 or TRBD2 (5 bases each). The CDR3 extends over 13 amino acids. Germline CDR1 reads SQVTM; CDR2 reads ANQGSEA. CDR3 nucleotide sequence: TGCATCATTGGGGACCCGAACACCGGGGAGCTGTTTTTT. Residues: CIIGDPNTGELFF.

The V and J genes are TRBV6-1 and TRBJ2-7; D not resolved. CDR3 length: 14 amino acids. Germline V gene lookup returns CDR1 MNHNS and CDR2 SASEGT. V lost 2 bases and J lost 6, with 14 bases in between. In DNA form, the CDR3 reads TGTGCCAGCAGTGAATTAGTGGGATTCGGCGAGCAGTACTTC. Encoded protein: CASSELVGFGEQYF.

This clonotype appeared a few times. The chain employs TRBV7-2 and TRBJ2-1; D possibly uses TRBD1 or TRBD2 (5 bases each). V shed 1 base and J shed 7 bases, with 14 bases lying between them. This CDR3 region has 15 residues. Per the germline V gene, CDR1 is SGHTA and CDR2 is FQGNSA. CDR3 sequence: CASSLVGGVVNEQFF. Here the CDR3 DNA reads TGTGCCAGCAGCTTAGTTGGGGGAGTTGTAAATGAGCAGTTCTTC.

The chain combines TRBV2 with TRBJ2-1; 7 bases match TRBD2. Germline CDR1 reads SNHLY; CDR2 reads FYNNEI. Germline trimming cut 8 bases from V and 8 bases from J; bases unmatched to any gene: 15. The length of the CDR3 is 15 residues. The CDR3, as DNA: TGTGCCAGCCCCCCAGAGCGGGATATCTGGGATGAGCAGTTCTTC. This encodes CASPPERDIWDEQFF.

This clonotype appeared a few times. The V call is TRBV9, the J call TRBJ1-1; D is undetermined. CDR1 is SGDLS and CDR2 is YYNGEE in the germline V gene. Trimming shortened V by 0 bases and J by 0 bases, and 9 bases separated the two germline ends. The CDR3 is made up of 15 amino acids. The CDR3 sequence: CASSVEPEMNTEAFF. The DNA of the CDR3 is TGTGCCAGCAGCGTAGAACCAGAGATGAACACTGAAGCTTTCTTT.

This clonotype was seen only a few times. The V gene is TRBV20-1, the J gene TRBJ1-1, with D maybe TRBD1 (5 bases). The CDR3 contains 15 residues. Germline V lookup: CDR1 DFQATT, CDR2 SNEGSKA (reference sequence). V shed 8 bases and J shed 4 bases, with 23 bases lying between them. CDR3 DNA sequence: TGCAGTCTGGTAAGGGCAGGGTCGACCGGCACTGAAGCTTTCTTT. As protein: CSLVRAGSTGTEAFF.

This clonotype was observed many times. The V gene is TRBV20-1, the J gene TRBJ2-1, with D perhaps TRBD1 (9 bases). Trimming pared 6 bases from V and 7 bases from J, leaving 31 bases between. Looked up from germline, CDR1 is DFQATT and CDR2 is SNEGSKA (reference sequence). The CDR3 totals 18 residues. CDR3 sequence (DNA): TGCAGTGCACGCGGACAGGGGTATAGAGCGGGAGCGAGAAATGAGCAGTTCTTC. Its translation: CSARGQGYRAGARNEQFF.

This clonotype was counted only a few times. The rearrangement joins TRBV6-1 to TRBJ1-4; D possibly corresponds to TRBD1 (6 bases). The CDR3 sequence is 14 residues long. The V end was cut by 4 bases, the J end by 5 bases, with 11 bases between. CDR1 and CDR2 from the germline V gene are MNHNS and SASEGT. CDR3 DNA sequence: TGTGCCAGCAGTGGACAGGCACTCAATGAAAAACTGTTTTTT. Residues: CASSGQALNEKLFF.

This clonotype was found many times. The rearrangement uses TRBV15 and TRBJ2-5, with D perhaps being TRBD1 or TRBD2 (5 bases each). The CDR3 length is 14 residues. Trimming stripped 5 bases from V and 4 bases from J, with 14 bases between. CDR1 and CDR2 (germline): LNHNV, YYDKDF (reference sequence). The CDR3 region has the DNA TGTGCCACCAGCTCCCGAGGGACCCCAGAGACCCAGTACTTC. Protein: CATSSRGTPETQYF. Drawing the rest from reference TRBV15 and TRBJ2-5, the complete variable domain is DAMVIQNPRYQVTQFGKPVTLSCSQTLNHNVMYWYQQKSSQAPKLLFHYYDKDFNNEADTPDNFQSRRPNTSFCFLDIRSPGLGDTAMYLCATSSRGTPETQYFGPGTRLLVL.

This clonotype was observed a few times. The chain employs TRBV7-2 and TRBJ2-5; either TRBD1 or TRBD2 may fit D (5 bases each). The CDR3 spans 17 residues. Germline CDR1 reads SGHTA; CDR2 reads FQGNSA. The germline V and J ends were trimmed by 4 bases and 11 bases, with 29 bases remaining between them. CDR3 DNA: TGTGCCAGCAGCTCAATACGAACAAGCCGGGACCTATTACGACAGTACTTC. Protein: CASSSIRTSRDLLRQYF.

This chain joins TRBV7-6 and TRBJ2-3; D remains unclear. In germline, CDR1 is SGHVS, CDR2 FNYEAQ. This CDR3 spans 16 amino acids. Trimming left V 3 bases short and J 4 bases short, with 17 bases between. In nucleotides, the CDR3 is TGTGCCAGCAGCTTGAATGCGGCCGCTTATCCAGATACGCAGTATTTT. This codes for CASSLNAAAYPDTQYF.